This T cell receptor beta chain emerged from a study of blood T cell repertoires in COVID-19. Study in general: Some COVID-19 samples were acute and others convalescent; all came from the United States, Italy and Spain. T cells, B-cell-depleted T cells, or PBMCs provided the cDNA or gDNA that served as material.

Authors' analysis steps: Amplification from reference gene primers served as the basis for estimated nucleated cell counts. TCRdb keeps only in-frame clones here, not all; method: immunoSEQ multiplex PCR. V and J calls and clone size follow that table, whereas D and trimming were derived from the DNA. The table shows 200,000 to 250,000 clones, with roughly 87% occurring only once. This clone appeared once. The clonotype originates from a woman younger than 30 who had recovered from COVID-19. Source material: peripheral blood.

CDR3 DNA sequence: TGTGCCAGCAGCCCACGACAGCTCACTGAAGCTTTCTTT. The encoded protein is CASSPRQLTEAFF. The chain joins TRBV7-9 to TRBJ1-1, with D possibly TRBD1 on 5 matching bases. This CDR3 is 13 amino acids long. The V gene's germline CDR1 is SEHNR and CDR2 FQNEAQ (reference sequence). Trimming stripped 5 bases from V and 4 bases from J, with 11 bases between.